The 20 T cell receptor beta chains in this list originate from one sample, sequenced in a study of T-cell memory formation after mild COVID-19. TCRdb recomputed calls from the 5' RACE reads with MiXCR, one row per CDR3 protein. The table shows about 200,000 distinct CDR3 sequences, with more than 8% occurring only once. Specimen: PBMCs or a T cell subset sorted from them (not recorded which). Receptors were obtained from a man aged 18 to 29 who had mild COVID-19 (a few samples of this study predate the infection). Cell type and time point are not known.

CDR3 DNA: TGTGCCAGCTCACCATCCACTCCAGGAGTGGGGGCCAACACTGAAGCTTTCTTT. Protein sequence: CASSPSTPGVGANTEAFF. The chain links TRBV18 to TRBJ1-1; D might be TRBD1 (6 bases). Trimming took off 2 bases at V and 2 bases at J, with 21 bases between the two ends. The CDR3 has 18 amino acids. Germline V gene lookup returns CDR1 KGHSH and CDR2 LQKENI.

This chain uses TRBV6-6 with TRBJ2-7; 7 nucleotides agree with TRBD2. Per germline, CDR1 MNHNY and CDR2 SVGAGI (reference sequence). CDR3 size: 14 residues. J gave up 2 bases and V 2 bases, and 3 bases lay outside the gene matches. CDR3 sequence: CASSYDAGAYEQYV. Here the CDR3 DNA reads TGTGCCAGCAGTTACGATGCGGGAGCCTACGAGCAGTACGTC.

This clonotype showed up just a few times. The rearrangement uses TRBV20-1 and TRBJ1-2; unclear D gene. Trimming took 4 bases from V and 3 from J, leaving 15 bases between them. Per the germline V gene, CDR1 is DFQATT and CDR2 is SNEGSKA (reference sequence). This CDR3 is built from 14 residues. DNA of the CDR3: TGCAGTGCTACCGACCCTTTACCACACTATGGCTACACCTTC. This translates into CSATDPLPHYGYTF.

This clonotype was found many times. The chain has TRBV29-1 and TRBJ2-2; D not certain. V was clipped by 3 bases and J by 4 bases, with 6 bases between them. Germline assignment: CDR1 SQVTM and CDR2 ANQGSEA. The CDR3 spans 12 residues. In nucleotides, the CDR3 is TGCAGCGTTGAGGGGTCCACCGGGGAGCTGTTTTTT. Protein sequence: CSVEGSTGELFF.

In DNA form, the CDR3 reads TGTGCCAGCAGCTTAGGGGTCCCCGGGGCTGGAAACACCATATATTTT. This codes for CASSLGVPGAGNTIYF. The chain has TRBV7-3 and TRBJ1-3; D uncertain. Trimming shortened V by 2 bases and J by 2 bases, and 13 bases separated the two germline ends. Germline V gives CDR1 SGHTA, CDR2 FQGTGA. The CDR3 consists of 16 residues.

This clonotype was observed a handful of times. The CDR3 nucleotides read TGCGCCAGTAAACAGGGTCAGGACTATGGCTACACCTTC. The encoded protein is CASKQGQDYGYTF. The chain is built from TRBV5-1 and TRBJ1-2; D may be TRBD1 (6 bases). Between the trimmed V and J ends, which lost 8 bases and 3 bases, there was a span of 14 bases. From germline, CDR1 is SGHRS and CDR2 YFSETQ. This CDR3 has 13 residues.

The chain employs TRBV18 and TRBJ2-7; possible D gene TRBD1, 6 bases. This CDR3 has 13 amino acids. CDR1 and CDR2 from the germline V gene are KGHSH and LQKENI. V shed 6 bases and J shed 4 bases, with 13 bases lying between them. The CDR3: CASSELDRYEQYF. As DNA, the CDR3 is TGTGCCAGCTCCGAACTCGACAGGTACGAGCAGTACTTC.

This clonotype was detected many times. J is TRBJ2-2 and V is TRBV5-1; D is unresolved. V was clipped by 4 bases and J by 0 bases, with 10 bases between them. CDR3 length equals 15 residues. Germline V CDR1 and CDR2: SGHRS, YFSETQ. DNA of the CDR3: TGCGCCAGCAGCCCCCAGAGTCCGAACACCGGGGAGCTGTTTTTT. It codes for CASSPQSPNTGELFF.

Only a few counts were recorded for this clonotype. The chain employs TRBV29-1 and TRBJ1-1; 9 bases fit TRBD1. The V and J ends lost 7 bases and 4 bases, in that order; junction bases with no gene match: 16. CDR1 is SQVTM, CDR2 ANQGSEA, per germline. This CDR3 is 16 amino acids long. The CDR3 spells CSDVPGTGIWGTEAFF. The CDR3 bases are TGCAGCGACGTACCCGGGACAGGGATTTGGGGCACTGAAGCTTTCTTT.

V is TRBV6-2 or TRBV6-3 and J is TRBJ2-3, with unresolved D. Trimming stripped 2 bases from V and 2 bases from J, with 8 bases between. Germline CDR1 is MNHEY and CDR2 is SVGEGT. The CDR3 has 14 amino acids. The CDR3 nucleotides read TGTGCCAGCAGTTACGGCGGACCCACAGATACGCAGTATTTT. This gives the protein CASSYGGPTDTQYF.

This clonotype was seen a few times. The CDR3 nucleotides are TGCGCCAGCAGCTTGGGAGGACAGAACCAAGAGACCCAGTACTTC. Its protein product is CASSLGGQNQETQYF. V is TRBV5-1 and J is TRBJ2-5, with D possibly matching TRBD1 (6 bases). The CDR3 is 15 amino acids. Germline V gene data show CDR1 as SGHRS and CDR2 as YFSETQ. Trimming stripped 0 bases from V and 0 bases from J, with 9 bases between.

This clonotype was picked up a small number of times. This rearrangement joins TRBV7-3 to TRBJ2-5, with TRBD2 matching 7 bases. Germline lookup yields CDR1 SGHTA and CDR2 FQGTGA. The CDR3 runs to 15 residues. V trimming: 0 bases; J trimming: 1 base; junction bases outside the gene matches: 2. CDR3 in DNA: TGTGCCAGCAGCTTAACGGGGACTACCCAAGAGACCCAGTACTTC. It specifies CASSLTGTTQETQYF.

This clonotype was seen repeatedly, ten times or more. The gene calls are TRBV6-5 and TRBJ2-2, with 7 bases that match TRBD1. Per the germline V gene, CDR1 is MNHEY and CDR2 is SVGAGI. The CDR3 has 15 residues. Trimming at V came to 6 bases and at J to 4 bases, leaving 8 bases not matched to a gene. The CDR3 DNA sequence: TGTGCCAGCAGACTACAGGGGATCGGCACCGGGGAGCTGTTTTTT. Its protein product is CASRLQGIGTGELFF.

This rearrangement joins TRBV5-5 to TRBJ2-7; 7 bases align to TRBD2. This CDR3 region has 14 residues. Germline lookup yields CDR1 SGHKS and CDR2 YYEKEE (reference sequence). J was trimmed by 3 bases and V by 0 bases; bases with no gene match: 3. The CDR3 DNA follows: TGTGCCAGCAGCTTGGACGGGGGGTACTACGAGCAGTACGTC. Protein: CASSLDGGYYEQYV.

This clonotype has a count of ten or more. CDR3 protein: CASSYYGSYGYTF. The CDR3 bases are TGTGCCAGCAGTTACTACGGGAGCTATGGCTACACCTTC. V is TRBV6-5 and J is TRBJ1-2; D remains ambiguous. V was pared by 1 base and J by 4 bases, with 7 bases between. CDR1 and CDR2 from the germline V gene are MNHEY and SVGAGI. The CDR3 has 13 amino acids.

Only a few counts were recorded for this clonotype. This rearrangement joins TRBV5-1 to TRBJ2-5; 11 bases agree with TRBD2. Trimming cost V 0 bases and J 5 bases; bases outside gene matches: 3. Germline CDR1 is SGHRS and CDR2 is YFSETQ. The CDR3 contains 15 residues. DNA for the CDR3: TGCGCCAGCAGCTTGGGACTAGCGGGGAGGGAGACCCAGTACTTC. Amino acid sequence: CASSLGLAGRETQYF.

This clonotype was detected a few times. This chain uses TRBV11-2 with TRBJ2-3; tentatively, D is TRBD2 (6 bases). V was pared by 4 bases and J by 11 bases, with 16 bases between. The germline V gene has CDR1 SGHAT and CDR2 FQNNGV. The CDR3 runs 13 residues. The CDR3 coding sequence is TGTGCCAGCAGCTCAGCCTTAGGGAGGAAGCAGTATTTT. This codes for CASSSALGRKQYF.

This clonotype turned up a few times. This chain links TRBV5-1 with TRBJ2-5, with D tentatively TRBD1 (6 bases). The germline CDR1 and CDR2 sequences are SGHRS and YFSETQ. V dropped 7 bases and J dropped 1 base, with 14 bases sitting between them. The CDR3 spans 14 residues. CDR3 coding DNA: TGCGCCAGCTACGGGACAACTTCCCAAGAGACCCAGTACTTC. Amino acids: CASYGTTSQETQYF. The full variable domain, with the rest looked up from reference TRBV5-1 and TRBJ2-5, is KAGVTQTPRYLIKTRGQQVTLSCSPISGHRSVSWYQQTPGQGLQFLFEYFSETQRNKGNFPGRFSGRQFSNSRSEMNVSTLELGDSALYLCASYGTTSQETQYFGPGTRLLVL.

The rearrangement uses TRBV24-1 and TRBJ1-1, with D possibly matching TRBD1 (6 bases). This CDR3 comprises 15 residues. The V gene lost 3 bases and the J gene lost 4 bases, with 14 bases spanning the gap. The germline V gene encodes CDR1 KGHDR and CDR2 SFDVKD. The CDR3 protein is CATSDSMGAATEAFF. The CDR3 DNA is TGTGCCACCAGTGATAGTATGGGGGCGGCCACTGAAGCTTTCTTT.

This clonotype showed up just a few times. V and J are TRBV12-3 or TRBV12-4 and TRBJ2-7; tentatively, D is TRBD1 (6 bases). V was cut by 6 bases and J by 2 bases, with 8 bases left in between. This CDR3 has 12 amino acids. CDR3 DNA sequence: TGTGCCAGCAGGGACAGCACCTACGAGCAGTACTTC. Encoded protein: CASRDSTYEQYF.